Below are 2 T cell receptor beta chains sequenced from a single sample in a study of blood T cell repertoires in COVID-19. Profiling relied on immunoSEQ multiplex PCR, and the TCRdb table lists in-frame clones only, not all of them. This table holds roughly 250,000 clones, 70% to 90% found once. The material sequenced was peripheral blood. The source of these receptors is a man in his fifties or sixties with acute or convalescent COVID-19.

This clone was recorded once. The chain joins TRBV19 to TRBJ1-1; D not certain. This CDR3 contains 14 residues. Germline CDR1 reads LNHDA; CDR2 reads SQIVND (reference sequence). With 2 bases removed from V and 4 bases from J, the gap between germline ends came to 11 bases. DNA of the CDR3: TGTGCCAGTAGTATACGGGGTCCGGGCACTGAAGCTTTCTTT. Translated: CASSIRGPGTEAFF.

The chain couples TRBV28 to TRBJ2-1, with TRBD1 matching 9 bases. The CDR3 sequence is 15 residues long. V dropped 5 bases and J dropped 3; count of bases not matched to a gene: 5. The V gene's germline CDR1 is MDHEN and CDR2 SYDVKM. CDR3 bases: TGTGCCAGCAGTATCGGGACAGGGTTCTACAATGAGCAGTTCTTC. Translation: CASSIGTGFYNEQFF. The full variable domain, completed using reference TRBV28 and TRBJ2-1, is DVKVTQSSRYLVKRTGEKVFLECVQDMDHENMFWYRQDPGLGLRLIYFSYDVKMKEKGDIPEGYSVSREKKERFSLILESASTNQTSMYLCASSIGTGFYNEQFFGPGTRLTVL.